There are many counts of the clone carrying this T cell receptor (beta chain). This record belongs to a study of Graves' ophthalmopathy and Graves' hyperthyroidism. RNA transcripts were the template, and TCR beta CDR3 regions were amplified from them. Second-round multiplex PCR came after a first-round RT-PCR that employed HTBI primers. TCRdb fed the multiplex PCR reads into MiXCR, producing one record per CDR3 protein. Here the sample spans about 39,000 distinct CDR3 sequences, approximately 55% being singletons. Germline CDR1 and CDR2: SNHLY and FYNNEI. This CDR3 spans 13 amino acids. V trimming: 6 bases; J trimming: 2 bases; junction bases outside the gene matches: 2.

The source is an adult woman with stable Graves' hyperthyroidism. The sequenced sample consisted of peripheral blood. The V and J genes are TRBV2 and TRBJ1-2, with 8 positions matching TRBD1. The CDR3 is CASRQGANYGYTF. The CDR3 DNA follows: TGTGCCAGCAGGCAGGGGGCAAACTATGGCTACACCTTC.